This T cell receptor beta chain came from a study of identical twins. General study results and limits: It was out-of-frame TCR alpha sharing in monozygotic twins that models underestimated.

This clonotype has ten or more counts. Its antigen is unidentified. TCRdb recomputed calls from the 5' RACE reads with MiXCR, one row per CDR3 protein. The data contain about 520,000 distinct CDR3 sequences, 22% of them singletons. V was clipped by 10 bases and J by 7 bases, with 14 bases between them. The CDR3 consists of 12 residues. Germline V gene lookup returns CDR1 ENHRY and CDR2 SYGVKD. Separately, the same data were catalogued under a study of T cells expressing NK-cell markers. Per that study: CD8+ T cells in 5 to 7 donors included dominant NKG2C+ clonotypes at 1.0-7.0%.

The source of this sequence is a woman between 18 and 30 years old in good health. Input material: CD4+ T cells sorted from blood. The rearrangement uses TRBV10-3 and TRBJ2-1; possibly TRBD1 or TRBD2 for D (5 bases each). CDR3 residues: CATGAPLNEQFF. CDR3 bases: TGTGCCACCGGGGCGCCCCTTAATGAGCAGTTCTTC.